These T cell receptor beta chains were read from a single sample in a study of T cell repertoires in cytomegalovirus infection. TCRdb called the reads again in MiXCR, with one record for every CDR3 protein. The sample includes some 150,000 distinct CDR3 sequences, 32% of them seen just once. Antigen specificity for these receptors is unknown. The source material was CD8+ T cells from cultured PBMCs, sampled from culture after CMV antigen stimulation. These receptors originate from a human donor in good health (CMV status not recorded). Some clones in this sample may be carry-over from other donors' samples. Both conserved end residues are part of each CDR3. The D gene is left open where the match is weak. Clone sizes are given selectively: once, few, many, or a class where the clone is expanded.

j_call clone_size d_call v_call cdr3_aa cdr3_nt
TRBJ1-6 many TRBD1 TRBV25-1 CASLPGTGNSPLHF TGTGCCAGCTTACCCGGGACAGGAAACTCACCCCTCCACTTT
TRBJ2-5 . TRBD2 TRBV27 CASSPGISGGGRETQYF TGTGCCAGCAGTCCCGGGATCTCCGGCGGGGGAAGGGAGACCCAGTACTTC
TRBJ2-1 few . TRBV2 CASNAPGYEQFF TGTGCCAGCAACGCACCGGGCTATGAGCAGTTCTTC
TRBJ1-2 many . TRBV7-8 CASLLDRGGRYGYTF TGTGCCAGCCTCTTAGACCGTGGGGGCAGGTATGGCTACACCTTC
TRBJ1-5 few TRBD1 TRBV15 CATSREVDRGSNQPQHF TGTGCCACCAGCAGAGAAGTGGACAGGGGTAGCAATCAGCCCCAGCATTTT
TRBJ1-5 few . TRBV7-2 CASSLLDSPIQPQHF TGTGCCAGCAGTCTACTCGACTCCCCCATCCAGCCCCAGCATTTT
TRBJ1-1 few . TRBV13 CASSPGPLGTEAFF TGTGCCAGCAGCCCGGGGCCCCTGGGCACTGAAGCTTTCTTT
TRBJ2-3 . . TRBV7-3 CATIPDTQYF TGTGCCACCATTCCTGATACGCAGTATTTT
TRBJ2-3 few . TRBV27 CASSLGGPGDTQYF TGTGCCAGCAGTTTAGGGGGGCCTGGAGATACGCAGTATTTT
TRBJ1-1 . . TRBV19 CASSPGLGGTEAFF TGTGCCAGTAGTCCAGGGTTGGGTGGCACTGAAGCTTTCTTT
TRBJ1-1 few . TRBV7-9 CASHLGPVMNTEAFF TGTGCCAGCCACTTAGGGCCGGTTATGAACACTGAAGCTTTCTTT
TRBJ1-4 few . TRBV12-3/TRBV12-4 CASSLAGTEKLFF TGTGCCAGCAGTTTGGCAGGGACGGAAAAACTGTTTTTT
TRBJ2-3 few TRBD1 TRBV19 CASSIPGQGTDTQYF TGTGCCAGTAGTATCCCGGGACAGGGGACAGATACGCAGTATTTT
TRBJ1-6 few . TRBV2 CASRAAAGRVNSPLHF TGTGCCAGCCGCGCGGCGGCAGGACGGGTTAATTCACCCCTCCACTTT
TRBJ1-1 few . TRBV7-2 CASSLDYSGTEAFF TGTGCCAGCAGCTTAGATTATTCGGGCACTGAAGCTTTCTTT
TRBJ2-1 few TRBD2 TRBV15 CATSSSGGLNEQFF TGTGCCACCAGCTCGTCGGGGGGGCTCAATGAGCAGTTCTTC
TRBJ2-5 . TRBD1 TRBV7-9 CASSFDGQGETQYF TGTGCCAGCAGCTTCGACGGACAGGGGGAGACCCAGTACTTC
TRBJ2-4 few . TRBV7-6 CASSLGTRLRYF TGTGCCAGCAGCTTAGGTACGCGCCTCCGGTACTTC
TRBJ2-1 . . TRBV20-1 CSATTGTPLEYNEQFF TGCAGTGCTACCACTGGGACTCCCTTAGAGTACAATGAGCAGTTCTTC
TRBJ2-1 . . TRBV19 CASSINAQSYNEQFF TGTGCCAGTAGTATAAATGCACAGAGCTACAATGAGCAGTTCTTC
TRBJ2-1 medium-sized . TRBV7-8 CASSSSGGLYYNEQFF TGTGCCAGCAGCTCATCGGGGGGCCTGTATTACAATGAGCAGTTCTTC
TRBJ2-5 . TRBD2 TRBV27 CASSPQTGGYGETQYF TGTGCCAGCAGCCCACAAACGGGGGGTTATGGAGAGACCCAGTACTTC
TRBJ1-1 many . TRBV12-3/TRBV12-4 CASRASQGYRDEAFF TGTGCCAGCAGGGCCTCGCAGGGATATCGAGATGAAGCTTTCTTT
TRBJ1-5 . TRBD1 TRBV6-5 CASSPTGRTQPQHF TGTGCCAGCAGCCCGACAGGGAGGACCCAGCCCCAGCATTTT
TRBJ2-1 many . TRBV7-2 CASSYPEYNEQFF TGTGCCAGCAGCTATCCGGAATACAATGAGCAGTTCTTC
TRBJ2-5 . TRBD2 TRBV7-9 CASSPPGGVQETQYF TGTGCCAGCAGCCCCCCGGGGGGGGTTCAAGAGACCCAGTACTTC
TRBJ2-3 few . TRBV10-3 CAISESVGSPTDTQYF TGTGCCATCAGTGAGTCGGTGGGCTCGCCCACAGATACGCAGTATTTT
TRBJ2-3 . TRBD2 TRBV7-9 CASSAGGLSTDTQYF TGTGCCAGCAGCGCGGGGGGGCTTAGCACAGATACGCAGTATTTT
TRBJ2-3 many . TRBV7-9 CASSLPESLRGERTDTQYF TGTGCCAGCAGCTTACCCGAGAGCTTAAGGGGGGAACGCACAGATACGCAGTATTTT
TRBJ1-1 . TRBD1 TRBV7-1 CASNRDSDNTEAFF TGTGCCAGCAACCGGGACAGCGATAACACTGAAGCTTTCTTT
TRBJ1-5 . . TRBV7-1 CASSGGGSYSNQPQHF TGTGCCAGCAGCGGGGGGGGCAGTTATAGCAATCAGCCCCAGCATTTT
TRBJ2-2 . . TRBV2 CASSEGTTNTGELFF TGTGCCAGCAGTGAAGGGACAACCAACACCGGGGAGCTGTTTTTT
TRBJ1-2 . . TRBV2 CASSGGVTGPWRGYTF TGTGCCAGCAGTGGGGGGGTTACCGGGCCGTGGAGGGGCTACACCTTC
TRBJ2-3 many TRBD2 TRBV7-8 CASSVAGGPDTQYF TGTGCCAGCAGCGTGGCGGGGGGGCCAGATACGCAGTATTTT
TRBJ2-7 many TRBD1 TRBV29-1 CSVQGTGSYEQYF TGCAGCGTTCAGGGGACAGGATCCTACGAGCAGTACTTC
TRBJ2-3 . TRBD1 TRBV6-6 CASSYGTGRPDTQYF TGTGCCAGCAGTTACGGGACAGGGAGGCCAGATACGCAGTATTTT
TRBJ2-7 . TRBD2 TRBV4-1 CASSQDTTSGGRSYEQYF TGCGCCAGCAGCCAAGATACGACTAGCGGGGGACGATCCTACGAGCAGTACTTC
TRBJ2-1 few TRBD2 TRBV19 CASTPLSGGYNEQFF TGTGCCAGTACCCCGCTCAGCGGGGGGTACAATGAGCAGTTCTTC
TRBJ2-5 many TRBD2 TRBV7-6 CASSSSSGGTRETQYF TGTGCCAGCAGCTCCTCTAGCGGGGGGACTCGGGAGACCCAGTACTTC
TRBJ1-2 many . TRBV7-2 CASSTPTVNYGYTF TGTGCCAGCAGCACCCCGACGGTTAACTATGGCTACACCTTC
TRBJ2-7 few TRBD1 TRBV4-3 CASSQGQAYEQYF TGCGCCAGCAGCCAGGGACAGGCCTACGAGCAGTACTTC
TRBJ2-2 few TRBD1 TRBV6-4 CASSLGTGDLTGELFF TGTGCCAGCAGTCTTGGGACAGGGGACCTCACCGGGGAGCTGTTTTTT
TRBJ2-3 . . TRBV15 CATSRALAVISTDTQYF TGTGCCACCAGCAGAGCACTGGCTGTTATTAGCACAGATACGCAGTATTTT
TRBJ2-1 few TRBD2 TRBV11-3 CASSLDSSGGARYNEQFF TGTGCCAGCAGCTTAGATTCTAGCGGGGGGGCCAGGTACAATGAGCAGTTCTTC
TRBJ2-1 many . TRBV2 CASSEALSGPYNEQFF TGTGCCAGCAGTGAAGCGCTTAGCGGCCCCTACAATGAGCAGTTCTTC
TRBJ2-5 . TRBD2 TRBV25-1 CASSVQAGGPRETQYF TGTGCCAGCAGTGTTCAAGCGGGGGGACCGAGAGAGACCCAGTACTTC
TRBJ2-5 . TRBD1 TRBV5-4 CASSSTGGFETQYF TGTGCCAGCAGCTCTACAGGGGGCTTTGAGACCCAGTACTTC
TRBJ1-1 few . TRBV2 CASTQGAEMNTEAFF TGTGCCAGCACTCAAGGGGCAGAAATGAACACTGAAGCTTTCTTT
TRBJ1-5 few . TRBV7-4 CASSLLSDQPQHF TGTGCCAGCAGCTTACTGTCCGATCAGCCCCAGCATTTT
TRBJ2-1 . . TRBV6-2/TRBV6-3 CASSYSETDNEQFF TGTGCCAGCAGTTACTCGGAGACCGACAATGAGCAGTTCTTC
TRBJ2-1 . . TRBV2 CATRGLRAEQFF TGTGCCACCAGGGGACTGAGGGCGGAGCAGTTCTTC
TRBJ1-1 many TRBD1 TRBV6-6 CASSYGDSSEAFF TGTGCCAGCAGTTATGGGGACAGTTCTGAAGCTTTCTTT
TRBJ2-1 many TRBD2 TRBV7-8 CASNFGGGTRFNEQFF TGTGCCAGCAACTTTGGGGGGGGGACCCGATTCAATGAGCAGTTCTTC
TRBJ1-1 few . TRBV28 CASSFAGGAETEAFF TGTGCCAGCAGTTTTGCGGGGGGGGCCGAGACTGAAGCTTTCTTT
TRBJ1-5 . . TRBV12-3/TRBV12-4 CASSFRDTNQPQHF TGTGCCAGCAGTTTTAGGGATACCAATCAGCCCCAGCATTTT
TRBJ2-3 . TRBD1 TRBV6-6 CASWTGITDTQYF TGTGCCAGCTGGACAGGGATCACAGATACGCAGTATTTT
TRBJ1-5 . TRBD1 TRBV4-2 CASSQEAQGVQPQHF TGTGCCAGCAGCCAAGAGGCCCAGGGGGTTCAGCCCCAGCATTTT